This entry features one T cell receptor beta chain sequence. The sample is drawn from a study of technical replicates of blood from several donors. The CDR3 covers 12 residues. Germline lookup yields CDR1 MNHNY and CDR2 SVGAGI (reference sequence). The ends were cut back, 8 bases at V and 7 bases at J, with 14 bases in the middle. Clones were sequenced by immunoSEQ multiplex PCR, and TCRdb holds only the in-frame ones, with some missing. The sample includes tens of thousands of clones, 95% seen only once; the top ten take around 0.3%. The clonotype was recovered from a human donor in good health. Sequencing was carried out using T cells isolated from PBMCs. This chain uses TRBV6-6 with TRBJ1-1, with D possibly matching TRBD1 (5 bases). CDR3 sequence reads: CASSRDSFEAFF. The CDR3 coding sequence is TGTGCCAGCTCCCGTGACAGCTTTGAAGCTTTCTTT.